This TCR beta chain is drawn from a study of cytomegalovirus exposure and HLA in healthy donors. Germline V gene sequence: CDR1 KGHSH, CDR2 LQKENI. With V trimmed by 3 bases and J by 5 bases, 10 bases remained unmatched. This CDR3 region has 17 residues. Both 60 Vbeta primers and 13 Jbeta primers went into the PCR. Clones were read by immunoSEQ multiplex PCR, and TCRdb kept only the in-frame ones, dropping some. Here the sample spans some 110,000 clones, roughly 70% being singletons. The sample comprised PBMCs. This sequence originates from a young man in good health and CMV-seropositive. The rearrangement uses TRBV18 and TRBJ2-1; 10 nucleotides align to TRBD1. DNA of the CDR3: TGTGCCAGCTCACCTAGCCTTCCGGGACAGGGGAACAATGAGCAGTTCTTC. Its translation: CASSPSLPGQGNNEQFF.